Shown below are 6 T cell receptor beta chains from a single sample sequenced in a study of neurological immune-mediated disorders. TCRdb recomputed calls from the 5' RACE reads with MiXCR, one row per CDR3 protein. Of about 31,000 distinct CDR3 sequences in the sample, less than 20% were seen once. Time point in this sample: technical triplicate 3. The specimen was CD4+ T cells from blood. These receptors originate from a female donor with HTLV-1-associated myelopathy (HAM/TSP).

There are many counts of this clonotype. The chain uses TRBV7-9 and TRBJ2-3; no reliable D call. Trimming pared 5 bases from V and 6 bases from J, leaving 9 bases between. The CDR3 totals 12 residues. The germline V gene has CDR1 SEHNR and CDR2 FQNEAQ (reference sequence). The CDR3 region has the DNA TGTGCCAGCAGCCTTCTGGGGGATACGCAGTATTTT. It translates to CASSLLGDTQYF. Combining the CDR3 with reference TRBV7-9 and TRBJ2-3 gives the whole variable domain DTGVSQNPRHKITKRGQNVTFRCDPISEHNRLYWYRQTLGQGPEFLTYFQNEAQLEKSRLLSDRFSAERPKGSFSTLEIQRTEQGDSAMYLCASSLLGDTQYFGPGTRLTVL.

This clonotype was found many times. J is TRBJ2-1 and V is TRBV7-2; a weak D match, TRBD2 (5 bases). Trimming left V 5 bases short and J 9 bases short, with 17 bases between. The CDR3 is 14 residues long. The germline V gene encodes CDR1 SGHTA and CDR2 FQGNSA. The CDR3 loop is CASSPRVGVGEQFF. The CDR3 DNA reads as TGTGCCAGCAGCCCGCGGGTGGGCGTAGGTGAGCAGTTCTTC.

This clonotype was observed at least ten times. The chain is built from TRBV20-1 and TRBJ2-4; either TRBD1 or TRBD2 may fit D (5 bases each). The germline CDR1 and CDR2 sequences are DFQATT and SNEGSKA (reference sequence). The V end lost 0 bases, the J end lost 16 bases, and 16 bases lay between the germline ends. The length of the CDR3 is 12 residues. Written as DNA, the CDR3 is TGCAGTGCTAGAGAAGGACTGGACAAGTCCTACTTC. This translates into CSAREGLDKSYF.

This clonotype was seen many times. The V and J genes are TRBV6-5 and TRBJ1-1; unclear D gene. V was cut by 0 bases and J by 6 bases, with 14 bases left in between. Germline V CDR1 and CDR2: MNHEY, SVGAGI. This CDR3 is built from 15 residues. This CDR3 reads CASSYSRRGRPEAFF. In DNA, the CDR3 is TGTGCCAGCAGTTACTCGAGGCGCGGGAGGCCTGAAGCTTTCTTT.

This clonotype has a count of ten or more. The chain joins TRBV6-1 to TRBJ2-5; no firm D call. The ends were cut back, 0 bases at V and 2 bases at J, with 7 bases in the middle. CDR1 and CDR2 (germline): MNHNS, SASEGT. The CDR3 totals 14 residues. CDR3 nucleotide sequence: TGTGCCAGCAGTGAAGCTGCTAGACAAGAGACCCAGTACTTC. This gives the protein CASSEAARQETQYF.

This clonotype was detected ten times or more. The chain uses TRBV11-2 and TRBJ2-7; 11 positions match TRBD1. The CDR3 sequence is 15 residues long. Trimming took 5 bases from V and 5 from J; bases not matched to a gene: 8. Per germline, CDR1 SGHAT and CDR2 FQNNGV. The CDR3 region is CASSVSGTGGNEQYF. Here the CDR3 DNA reads TGTGCCAGCAGCGTATCCGGGACAGGGGGAAACGAGCAGTACTTC.